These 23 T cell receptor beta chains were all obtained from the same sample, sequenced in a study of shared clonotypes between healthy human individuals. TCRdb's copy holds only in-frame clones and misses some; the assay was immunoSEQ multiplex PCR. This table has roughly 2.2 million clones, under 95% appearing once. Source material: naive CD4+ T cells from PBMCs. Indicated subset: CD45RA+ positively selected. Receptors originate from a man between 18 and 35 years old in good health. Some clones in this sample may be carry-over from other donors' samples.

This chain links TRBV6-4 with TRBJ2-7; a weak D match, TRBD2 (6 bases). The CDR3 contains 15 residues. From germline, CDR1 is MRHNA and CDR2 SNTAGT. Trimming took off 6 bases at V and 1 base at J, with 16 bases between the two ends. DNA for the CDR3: TGTGCCAGCAGGGGGGGTCGTCCCTCTTCCTACGAGCAGTACTTC. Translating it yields CASRGGRPSSYEQYF.

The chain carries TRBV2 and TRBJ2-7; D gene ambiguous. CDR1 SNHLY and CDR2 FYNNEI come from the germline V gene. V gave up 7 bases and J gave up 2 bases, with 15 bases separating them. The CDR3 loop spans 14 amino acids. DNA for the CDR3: TGTGCCAGCACCCCCCCATTAATACCCTACGAGCAGTACTTC. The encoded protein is CASTPPLIPYEQYF.

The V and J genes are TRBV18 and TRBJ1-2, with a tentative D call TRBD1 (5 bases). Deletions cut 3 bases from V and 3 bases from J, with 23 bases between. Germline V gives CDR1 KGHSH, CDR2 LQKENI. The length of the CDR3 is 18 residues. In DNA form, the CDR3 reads TGTGCCAGCTCACCCGGATTGGCGCCTCCTGGGGGTGACTATGGCTACACCTTC. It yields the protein CASSPGLAPPGGDYGYTF.

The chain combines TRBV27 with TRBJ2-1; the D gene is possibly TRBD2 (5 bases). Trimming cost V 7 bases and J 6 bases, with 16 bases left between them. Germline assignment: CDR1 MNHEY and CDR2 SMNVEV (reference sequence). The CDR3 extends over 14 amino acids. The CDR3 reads CASIRAGVFNEQFF. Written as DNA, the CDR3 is TGTGCCAGCATCCGCGCGGGTGTCTTCAATGAGCAGTTCTTC.

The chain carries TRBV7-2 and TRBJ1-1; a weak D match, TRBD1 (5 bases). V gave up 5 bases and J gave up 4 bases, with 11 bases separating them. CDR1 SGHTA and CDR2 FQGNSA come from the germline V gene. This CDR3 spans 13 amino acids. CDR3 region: CASSPRVSTEAFF. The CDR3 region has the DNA TGTGCCAGCAGCCCCAGGGTTTCCACTGAAGCTTTCTTT.

DNA for the CDR3: TGTGCCAGCAGCGGAAGGGGGACAGGGGGCTCCTACGAGCAGTACTTC. It translates to CASSGRGTGGSYEQYF. V is TRBV11-1 and J is TRBJ2-7; 11 positions match TRBD1. The CDR3 is made up of 16 amino acids. Trimming at V came to 5 bases and at J to 0 bases, leaving 6 bases not matched to a gene. CDR1 and CDR2 from the germline V gene are SGHAT and FQDESV (reference sequence). The whole variable domain, remainder taken from reference TRBV11-1 and TRBJ2-7, is EAEVAQSPRYKITEKSQAVAFWCDPISGHATLYWYRQILGQGPELLVQFQDESVVDDSQLPKDRFSAERLKGVDSTLKIQPAELGDSAMYLCASSGRGTGGSYEQYFGPGTRLTVT.

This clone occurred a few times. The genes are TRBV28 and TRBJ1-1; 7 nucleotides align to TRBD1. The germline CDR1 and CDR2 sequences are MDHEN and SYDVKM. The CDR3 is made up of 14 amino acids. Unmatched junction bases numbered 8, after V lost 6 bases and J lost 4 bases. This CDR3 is CASRTGQQSTEAFF. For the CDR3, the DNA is TGTGCCAGCAGAACGGGACAGCAGAGCACTGAAGCTTTCTTT.

CDR3 region: CASSQGVSGIKNIQYF. The CDR3 bases are TGCGCCAGCAGCCAAGGGGTATCGGGAATTAAAAACATTCAGTACTTC. V is TRBV4-3 and J is TRBJ2-4; a weak D match, TRBD2 (5 bases). Trimming removed 1 base at V and 4 bases at J, with 14 bases between. Per the germline V gene, CDR1 is LGHNA and CDR2 is YSLEER. This CDR3 region has 16 residues.

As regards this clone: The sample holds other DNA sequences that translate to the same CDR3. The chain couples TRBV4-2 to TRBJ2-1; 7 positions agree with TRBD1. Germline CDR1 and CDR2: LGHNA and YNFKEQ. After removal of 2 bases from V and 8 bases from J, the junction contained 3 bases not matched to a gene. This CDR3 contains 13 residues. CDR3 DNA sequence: TGTGCCAGCAGCCAAAGGCAGGGGGATGAGCAGTTCTTC. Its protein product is CASSQRQGDEQFF.

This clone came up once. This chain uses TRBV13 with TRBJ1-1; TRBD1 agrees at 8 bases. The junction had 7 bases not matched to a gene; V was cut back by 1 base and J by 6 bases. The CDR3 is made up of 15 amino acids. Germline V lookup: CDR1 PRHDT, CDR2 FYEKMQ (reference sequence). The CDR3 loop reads CASSLVGQVFAEAFF. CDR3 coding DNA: TGTGCCAGCAGCTTAGTGGGACAGGTTTTCGCTGAAGCTTTCTTT.

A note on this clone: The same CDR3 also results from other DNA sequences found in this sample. The CDR3 DNA sequence: TGCGCCAGCAGCTCGGGACAGGCAGAGACCCAGTACTTC. This encodes CASSSGQAETQYF. The chain carries TRBV5-1 and TRBJ2-5, with 8 bases aligning to TRBD1. CDR3 length equals 13 residues. Germline CDR1 reads SGHRS; CDR2 reads YFSETQ. The junction had 2 bases not matched to a gene; V was cut back by 3 bases and J by 4 bases.

The CDR3 nucleotides read TGTGCCAGCAGGTCCTCTAGGGCCCGCGGAGACACCGGGGAGCTGTTTTTT. Translated: CASRSSRARGDTGELFF. The V call is TRBV28, the J call TRBJ2-2; D gene ambiguous. The CDR3 spans 17 residues. V was pared by 6 bases and J by 3 bases, with 20 bases between. CDR1 is MDHEN and CDR2 is SYDVKM in the germline V gene.

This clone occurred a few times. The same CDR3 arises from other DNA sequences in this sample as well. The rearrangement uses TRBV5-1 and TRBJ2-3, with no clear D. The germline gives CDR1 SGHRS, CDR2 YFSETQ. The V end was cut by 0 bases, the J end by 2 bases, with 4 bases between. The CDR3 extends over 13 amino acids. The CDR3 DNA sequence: TGCGCCAGCAGCTTGGTGCCCACAGATACGCAGTATTTT. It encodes CASSLVPTDTQYF.

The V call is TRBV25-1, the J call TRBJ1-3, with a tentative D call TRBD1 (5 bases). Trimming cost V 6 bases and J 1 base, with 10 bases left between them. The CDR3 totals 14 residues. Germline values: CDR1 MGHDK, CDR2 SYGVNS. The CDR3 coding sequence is TGTGCCAGCAGGGATTGGGGGTCTGGAAACACCATATATTTT. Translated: CASRDWGSGNTIYF. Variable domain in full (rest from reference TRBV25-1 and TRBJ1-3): EADIYQTPRYLVIGTGKKITLECSQTMGHDKMYWYQQDPGMELHLIHYSYGVNSTEKGDLSSESTVSRIRTEHFPLTLESARPSHTSQYLCASRDWGSGNTIYFGEGSWLTVV.

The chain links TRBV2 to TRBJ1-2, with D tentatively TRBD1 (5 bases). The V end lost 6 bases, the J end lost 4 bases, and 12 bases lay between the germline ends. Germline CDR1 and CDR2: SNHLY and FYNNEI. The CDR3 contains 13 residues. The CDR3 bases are TGTGCCAGCAGCCCCGGGGCTTCCTATGGCTACACCTTC. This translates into CASSPGASYGYTF.

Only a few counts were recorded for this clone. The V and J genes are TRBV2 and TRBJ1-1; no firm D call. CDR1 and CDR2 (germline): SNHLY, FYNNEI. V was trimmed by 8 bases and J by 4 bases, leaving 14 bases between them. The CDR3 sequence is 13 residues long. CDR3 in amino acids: CASRVMQSTEAFF. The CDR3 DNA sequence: TGTGCCAGCCGCGTTATGCAGAGCACTGAAGCTTTCTTT.

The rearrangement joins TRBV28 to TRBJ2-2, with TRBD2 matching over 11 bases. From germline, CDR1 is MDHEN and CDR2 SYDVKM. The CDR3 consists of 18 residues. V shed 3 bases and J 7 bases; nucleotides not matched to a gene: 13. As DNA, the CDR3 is TGTGCCAGCAGTTTGTGGATATTAGCGGGAGGGCCATTCGGGGAGCTGTTTTTT. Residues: CASSLWILAGGPFGELFF.

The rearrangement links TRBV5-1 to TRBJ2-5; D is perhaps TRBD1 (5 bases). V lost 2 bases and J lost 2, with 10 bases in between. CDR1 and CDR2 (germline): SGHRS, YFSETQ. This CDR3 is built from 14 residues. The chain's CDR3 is CASSFQGLQETQYF. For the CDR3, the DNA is TGCGCCAGCAGCTTTCAGGGATTACAAGAGACCCAGTACTTC.

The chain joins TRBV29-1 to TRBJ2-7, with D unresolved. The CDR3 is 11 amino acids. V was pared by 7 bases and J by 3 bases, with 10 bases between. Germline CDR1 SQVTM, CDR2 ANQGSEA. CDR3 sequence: CSALSVYEQYF. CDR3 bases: TGCAGCGCCCTAAGCGTCTACGAGCAGTACTTC.

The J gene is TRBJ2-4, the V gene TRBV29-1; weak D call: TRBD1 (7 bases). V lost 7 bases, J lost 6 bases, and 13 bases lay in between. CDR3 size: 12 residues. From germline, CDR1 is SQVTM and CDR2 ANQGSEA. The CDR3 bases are TGCAGCGCCGGGACAGCGGGAAACATTCAGTACTTC. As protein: CSAGTAGNIQYF.

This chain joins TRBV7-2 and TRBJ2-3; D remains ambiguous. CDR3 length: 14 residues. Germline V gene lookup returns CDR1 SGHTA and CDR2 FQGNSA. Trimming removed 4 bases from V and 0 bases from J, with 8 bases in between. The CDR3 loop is CASSYPSSTDTQYF. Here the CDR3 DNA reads TGTGCCAGCAGCTATCCTTCTAGCACAGATACGCAGTATTTT.

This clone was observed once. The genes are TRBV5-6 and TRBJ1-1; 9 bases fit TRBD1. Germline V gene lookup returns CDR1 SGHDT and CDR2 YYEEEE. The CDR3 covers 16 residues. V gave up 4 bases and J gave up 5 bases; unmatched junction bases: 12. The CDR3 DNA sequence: TGTGCCAGCAGCCAAAACAGGGGGCGCATAGAAACTGAAGCTTTCTTT. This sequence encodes CASSQNRGRIETEAFF.

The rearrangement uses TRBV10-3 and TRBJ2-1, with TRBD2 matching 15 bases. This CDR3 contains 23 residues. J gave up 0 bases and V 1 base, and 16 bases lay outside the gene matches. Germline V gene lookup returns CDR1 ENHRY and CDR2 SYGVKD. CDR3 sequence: CAISEYRTSGRASSQSSYNEQFF. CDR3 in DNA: TGTGCCATCAGTGAGTATAGGACTAGCGGGAGGGCTTCCTCCCAAAGCTCCTACAATGAGCAGTTCTTC.